The 30 T cell receptor beta chains below were found in one sample sequenced in a study of T cell repertoires in cytomegalovirus infection. TCRdb passed the reads through MiXCR, listing each CDR3 protein once. The sample gives fewer than 550,000 distinct CDR3 sequences, less than 30% of which show up once; over 10% is in the top ten. Specimen: PBMCs. These TCRs come from a human donor in good health (CMV status not recorded). Some clones in this sample may be carry-over from other donors' samples.

This clonotype was seen only a few times. The J gene is TRBJ2-1, the V gene TRBV6-2 or TRBV6-3; a possible D gene is TRBD1 (5 bases). The CDR3 runs 12 residues. V lost 2 bases and J 9 bases, leaving 8 bases between the germline ends. Germline CDR1 is MNHEY and CDR2 is SVGEGT. CDR3 region: CASSYQRGEQFF. CDR3 in DNA: TGTGCCAGCAGTTACCAAAGGGGTGAGCAGTTCTTC.

This clonotype was detected many times. J is TRBJ1-2 and V is TRBV7-2; TRBD1 matches 9 bases. Trimming took 1 base from V and 8 from J; bases not matched to a gene: 8. Germline-derived CDR1 and CDR2 are SGHTA and FQGNSA. The CDR3 has 15 amino acids. The CDR3 DNA reads as TGTGCCAGCAGCTTAGGCACAGGGGGCGCGAGCGGCTACACCTTC. It translates to CASSLGTGGASGYTF.

This clonotype was seen a few times. This chain connects TRBV2 to TRBJ2-2; the D gene could be TRBD1 or TRBD2 (5 bases each). Trimming pared 2 bases from V and 5 bases from J, leaving 6 bases between. There are 13 residues in the CDR3. Germline V gene data show CDR1 as SNHLY and CDR2 as FYNNEI. CDR3 sequence (DNA): TGTGCCAGCAGTGAATGGGGGACCGGGGAGCTGTTTTTT. Protein sequence: CASSEWGTGELFF.

On this clonotype itself: No conserved phenylalanine or tryptophan ends this CDR3, so it is likely a read error. The chain couples TRBV7-6 to TRBJ2-5, with D unclear. V lost 5 bases to trimming and J lost 7 bases, with 8 bases between them. The germline CDR1 and CDR2 sequences are SGHVS and FNYEAQ. This CDR3 contains 11 residues. Written as DNA, the CDR3 is TGTGCCAGCAGCCCCATCGTGACCCAGTACTAC. Encoded protein: CASSPIVTQYY.

The rearrangement uses TRBV4-1 and TRBJ1-4, with 7 bases that match TRBD1. CDR1 and CDR2 from the germline V gene are MGHRA and YSYEKL. The CDR3 has 16 residues. V lost 4 bases, J lost 4 bases, and 9 bases stayed unmatched. CDR3 bases: TGCGCCAGCAGCCCTCGAATCGGGACAGTTAATGAAAAACTGTTTTTT. Encoded protein: CASSPRIGTVNEKLFF.

The chain uses TRBV7-8 and TRBJ1-1; D remains unclear. Looked up from germline, CDR1 is SGHVS and CDR2 is FQNEAQ. The V gene lost 8 bases and the J gene lost 0 bases, with 10 bases spanning the gap. CDR3 length equals 13 residues. In DNA, the CDR3 is TGTGCCAGCTTCCGGGGAATGAACACTGAAGCTTTCTTT. As protein: CASFRGMNTEAFF.

This chain uses TRBV7-2 with TRBJ1-1; TRBD1 matches at 7 bases. This CDR3 has 15 residues. Per germline, CDR1 SGHTA and CDR2 FQGNSA. V trimming: 2 bases; J trimming: 3 bases; junction bases outside the gene matches: 6. CDR3 sequence reads: CASSLYYRGYTEAFF. The CDR3 DNA sequence: TGTGCCAGCAGCTTATATTACAGGGGTTACACTGAAGCTTTCTTT.

The chain links TRBV7-9 to TRBJ2-5; unclear D gene. The germline V and J ends were trimmed by 4 bases and 5 bases, with 20 bases remaining between them. CDR3 length: 16 amino acids. The V gene's germline CDR1 is SEHNR and CDR2 FQNEAQ (reference sequence). The CDR3 sequence: CASSSGISPPVETQYF. The CDR3 DNA follows: TGTGCCAGCAGCTCGGGTATCTCCCCTCCCGTTGAGACCCAGTACTTC.

In its sample, this clonotype was seen a few times. The chain joins TRBV6-6 to TRBJ1-2; D gene uncertain. Germline-derived CDR1 and CDR2 are MNHNY and SVGAGI (reference sequence). V dropped 6 bases and J dropped 4 bases, with 21 bases sitting between them. The CDR3 length is 16 residues. The CDR3 loop is CASRTQRGRIGYGYTF. The CDR3 bases are TGTGCCAGCAGGACCCAAAGAGGGAGAATCGGCTATGGCTACACCTTC.

The chain employs TRBV2 and TRBJ1-2; D is undetermined. Germline V gene lookup returns CDR1 SNHLY and CDR2 FYNNEI. The V gene lost 3 bases and the J gene lost 8 bases, with 10 bases spanning the gap. This CDR3 contains 12 residues. The CDR3 here is CASSDSGMGYTF. DNA of the CDR3: TGTGCCAGCAGTGATTCCGGGATGGGCTACACCTTC.

A word on this clonotype: A much larger clone lies a single base off, so this may be a read error. The V gene is TRBV6-2 or TRBV6-3, the J gene TRBJ2-2; D ambiguous. The CDR3 runs to 13 residues. Germline loops: CDR1 MNHEY, CDR2 SVGEGT. Between the trimmed V and J ends, which lost 2 bases and 4 bases, there was a span of 5 bases. The CDR3 loop reads CASSYRVTGELFF. CDR3 bases: TGTGCCAGCAGTTACAGGGTCACCGGGGAGCTGTTTTTT.

V and J are TRBV7-4 and TRBJ1-5; no clear D gene. Germline CDR1 and CDR2: SGHVT and SQSDAQ. This CDR3 contains 15 residues. V dropped 1 base and J dropped 0 bases, with 7 bases sitting between them. The CDR3 nucleotides are TGTGCCAGCAGCTTAGTTCAGCATAGCAATCAGCCCCAGCATTTT. Residues: CASSLVQHSNQPQHF.

The chain carries TRBV7-9 and TRBJ2-7; D might be TRBD1 (5 bases). Germline CDR1 is SEHNR and CDR2 is FQNEAQ (reference sequence). The germline V and J ends were trimmed by 5 bases and 1 base, with 15 bases remaining between them. This CDR3 region has 15 residues. The CDR3 sequence: CASSPPVRASYEQYF. CDR3 in DNA: TGTGCCAGCAGCCCCCCCGTCAGGGCGTCCTACGAGCAGTACTTC.

The sample holds a few counts of this clonotype. The rearrangement links TRBV10-3 to TRBJ2-7; D may correspond to TRBD1 or TRBD2 (5 bases each). This CDR3 is built from 14 residues. V lost 5 bases and J lost 5, with 16 bases in between. CDR1 ENHRY and CDR2 SYGVKD come from the germline V gene. Here the CDR3 reads CAISPRDRTDEQYV. The CDR3 DNA reads TGTGCCATCAGTCCCAGGGACCGTACGGACGAGCAGTACGTC.

This chain uses TRBV30 with TRBJ1-1; a possible D gene is TRBD1 (6 bases). Between the trimmed V and J ends, which lost 3 bases and 1 base, there was a span of 9 bases. Germline values: CDR1 GTSNPN, CDR2 SVGIG (reference sequence). The CDR3 has 13 amino acids. The CDR3 reads CAWSGTPNTEAFF. DNA for the CDR3: TGTGCCTGGAGCGGGACACCGAACACTGAAGCTTTCTTT.

This clonotype was observed a few times. The chain has TRBV9 and TRBJ2-1, with D perhaps TRBD2 (6 bases). Trimming left V 0 bases short and J 8 bases short, with 12 bases between. In germline, CDR1 is SGDLS, CDR2 YYNGEE. The CDR3 is made up of 14 amino acids. CDR3 DNA: TGTGCCAGCAGCGTAGGACTAGGGCCCTATGAGCAGTTCTTC. This gives the protein CASSVGLGPYEQFF.

The rearrangement uses TRBV10-3 and TRBJ2-5; D unresolved. The germline gives CDR1 ENHRY, CDR2 SYGVKD. CDR3 size: 15 residues. The V gene lost 3 bases and the J gene lost 2 bases, with 13 bases spanning the gap. The CDR3 sequence: CAISDAAIVQETQYF. DNA of the CDR3: TGTGCCATCAGTGACGCCGCGATAGTTCAAGAGACCCAGTACTTC.

The chain links TRBV7-8 to TRBJ2-7; 7 bases match TRBD1. The V and J ends lost 3 bases and 1 base, in that order; junction bases with no gene match: 6. CDR3 length: 15 amino acids. Germline CDR1 is SGHVS and CDR2 is FQNEAQ. The CDR3 protein is CASSLTGLGSYEQYV. The DNA of the CDR3 is TGTGCCAGCAGCTTGACAGGGTTGGGATCCTACGAGCAGTACGTC.

This chain connects TRBV12-3 or TRBV12-4 to TRBJ2-5; possible D gene TRBD1, 7 bases. Trimming took 6 bases from V and 3 from J, leaving 17 bases between them. The CDR3 consists of 15 residues. The CDR3 DNA reads TGTGCCAGCAGCCCCAGGGGGGCAGGAGAAGAGACCCAGTACTTC. As protein: CASSPRGAGEETQYF.

This clonotype has a count of ten or more. The chain joins TRBV7-8 to TRBJ1-5; D uncertain. Germline V gives CDR1 SGHVS, CDR2 FQNEAQ. The CDR3 consists of 15 residues. The V end lost 1 base, the J end lost 0 bases, and 7 bases lay between the germline ends. Written as DNA, the CDR3 is TGTGCCAGCAGCTTAGTTGAGTATAGCAATCAGCCCCAGCATTTT. It is translated as CASSLVEYSNQPQHF.

This clonotype was seen only a few times. The V call is TRBV7-2, the J call TRBJ1-1, with 10 positions matching TRBD1. The CDR3 sequence is 17 residues long. CDR1 SGHTA and CDR2 FQGNSA come from the germline V gene. V lost 3 bases and J lost 4; bases outside the gene matches: 11. The CDR3 bases are TGTGCCAGCAGCTTCCTCGTAGGGACAGGGGTAATCACTGAAGCTTTCTTT. Protein sequence: CASSFLVGTGVITEAFF.

The chain recombines TRBV20-1 with TRBJ2-5, with 9 bases that match TRBD2. Trimming cost V 1 base and J 2 bases; bases outside gene matches: 2. The germline gives CDR1 DFQATT, CDR2 SNEGSKA (reference sequence). CDR3 length: 14 residues. The DNA of the CDR3 is TGCAGTGCTAGAGGCACTAGCGGGCAAGAGACCCAGTACTTC. Its translation is CSARGTSGQETQYF.

The chain couples TRBV28 to TRBJ2-7; either TRBD1 or TRBD2 may fit D (6 bases each). The CDR3 extends over 14 amino acids. From germline, CDR1 is MDHEN and CDR2 SYDVKM. V was shortened by 11 bases and J by 4 bases, with 21 bases between the two germline ends. The CDR3 spells CASKVGASAYEQYF. The CDR3 coding sequence is TGTGCCTCCAAAGTGGGGGCTAGCGCTTACGAGCAGTACTTC.

The rearrangement links TRBV11-3 to TRBJ2-1; the match to TRBD2 covers 13 bases. V dropped 5 bases and J dropped 5; count of bases not matched to a gene: 12. CDR1 and CDR2 (germline): SGHNT, YENEEA. This CDR3 is 18 amino acids long. The CDR3, as DNA: TGTGCCAGCAGCCCCGGGTGGCCAGGGACTAGCGGGAACAATGAGCAGTTCTTC. Translating gives CASSPGWPGTSGNNEQFF. The variable domain in full, completed from reference TRBV11-3 and TRBJ2-1, reads EAGVVQSPRYKIIEKKQPVAFWCNPISGHNTLYWYLQNLGQGPELLIRYENEEAVDDSQLPKDRFSAERLKGVDSTLKIQPAELGDSAVYLCASSPGWPGTSGNNEQFFGPGTRLTVL.

The V call is TRBV19, the J call TRBJ2-3; D call uncertain. The CDR3 runs 13 residues. Trimming pared 3 bases from V and 5 bases from J, leaving 9 bases between. CDR1 is LNHDA and CDR2 is SQIVND in the germline V gene (reference sequence). The CDR3 is CASSIPGGDTQYF. DNA for the CDR3: TGTGCCAGTAGTATTCCGGGCGGAGATACGCAGTATTTT.

This clonotype was seen only a few times. V gene TRBV29-1 combines with J gene TRBJ2-1; no clear D gene. Trimming left V 1 base short and J 10 bases short, with 11 bases between. This CDR3 is 12 amino acids long. Germline CDR1 and CDR2: SQVTM and ANQGSEA. CDR3 residues: CSVEGPQYEQFF. CDR3 sequence (DNA): TGCAGCGTTGAAGGCCCTCAATACGAGCAGTTCTTC.

This clonotype was detected only once. The genes are TRBV9 and TRBJ2-3; TRBD1 or TRBD2 may be the D gene (5 bases each). The V end lost 4 bases, the J end lost 2 bases, and 11 bases lay between the germline ends. This CDR3 is 14 amino acids long. Germline CDR1 is SGDLS and CDR2 is YYNGEE. The CDR3 loop reads CASSSQGPTDTQYF. DNA of the CDR3: TGTGCCAGCAGCTCCCAGGGACCCACAGATACGCAGTATTTT.

The gene calls are TRBV24-1 and TRBJ2-5, with 8 bases matching TRBD2. This CDR3 spans 16 amino acids. The germline V gene encodes CDR1 KGHDR and CDR2 SFDVKD. Trimming took 9 bases from V and 2 from J; bases not matched to a gene: 13. The CDR3 DNA follows: TGTGCCACCGGGGACGGGAGGGCCCTGCTACAAGAGACCCAGTACTTC. Translating gives CATGDGRALLQETQYF.

This clonotype turned up a few times. The chain employs TRBV7-9 and TRBJ2-2; D remains unclear. Trimming left V 0 bases short and J 6 bases short, with 14 bases between. Germline-derived CDR1 and CDR2 are SEHNR and FQNEAQ (reference sequence). The CDR3 extends over 16 amino acids. The CDR3 DNA sequence: TGTGCCAGCAGCTTAGCGATCCATCCTCAGGCCGGGGAGCTGTTTTTT. Encoded protein: CASSLAIHPQAGELFF. Variable domain in full (rest from reference TRBV7-9 and TRBJ2-2): DTGVSQNPRHKITKRGQNVTFRCDPISEHNRLYWYRQTLGQGPEFLTYFQNEAQLEKSRLLSDRFSAERPKGSFSTLEIQRTEQGDSAMYLCASSLAIHPQAGELFFGEGSRLTVL.

This chain links TRBV30 with TRBJ1-2; a weak D match, TRBD1 (5 bases). The length of the CDR3 is 13 residues. CDR1 is GTSNPN, CDR2 SVGIG, per germline (reference sequence). Between the trimmed V and J ends, which lost 5 bases and 4 bases, there was a span of 14 bases. CDR3 bases: TGTGCCTGGTCGGGAGGGGAGGGCTATGGCTACACCTTC. Its translation is CAWSGGEGYGYTF.